This record concerns one T cell receptor beta chain sequence. What antigen it recognizes has not been identified. No much larger clonotype is one base removed from it; base qualities were not supplied. The study profiled TCR repertoires of CD4+ T cells collected through bronchoalveolar lavage. Based on the germline V gene, the CDR1 and CDR2 sequences are SGHDN and FVKESK. Trimming takes 4 bases from V and 5 bases from J, and the germline ends sit 18 bases apart. The cysteine opens and the phenylalanine closes a CDR3 of 16 amino acids. The only DNA kept is the CDR3, 48 bases in frame from the first base. Sequencing instrument: Illumina MiSeq. Through fastp at Q25 and MiXCR, TCRdb rebuilt clones from the public reads, retaining in-frame beta chains. One record per CDR3 amino acid sequence lists the most common genes and DNA. Counted in this sample were approximately 20,000 distinct CDR3 sequences; roughly a fifth of them appeared once. The ten largest clonotypes hold 0.75% to 0.95% of the sample.

These data originate in a study of lung T cells in sarcoidosis with Löfgren's syndrome (dated by TCRdb to 2016 to 2017). Study-level background: Sarcoidosis was characterized as a granulomatous disease that mainly affects the lungs and features an accumulation of CD4+ T cells in bronchoalveolar lavage fluid. The repertoire analyses concentrated on Lofgren's syndrome patients.

General study outcomes and caveats: Multiple Lofgren's syndrome patients were reported to share TRAV12-1 and TRBV2 CDR3 motifs, a finding that suggests public CD4+ TCR repertoires. TRAV12-1 and TRBV2 were reported as the most expanded V gene segments in Löfgren's syndrome patients compared with control subjects. Recognition of a sarcoidosis-associated antigen was only suggested, and the antigen itself remained putative and was not identified. In alphabeta pairing analysis, TRAV12-1 preferentially paired with TRBV2, and these paired TCRs showed CDR3 homology.

What was sequenced was CD4+ T cells from bronchoalveolar lavage. Recombination linked TRBV14 to TRBJ2-1; a weak D assignment points to TRBD2 (6 bases agree). This TCR was recovered from a human donor with sarcoidosis (Löfgren's syndrome or another form), or a control subject (not recorded which). The DNA sequence reads TGTGCCAGCAGCCCCTGGGGTTGGGGGGAGAACAATGAGCAGTTCTTC. Its protein product is CASSPWGWGENNEQFF.